Listed here are 4 T cell receptor beta chains from one sample, sequenced in a study of blood T cell repertoires in COVID-19. The table came from immunoSEQ multiplex PCR; TCRdb's copy has only in-frame clones and leaves some out. The data contain around 500,000 clones, roughly 90% of them seen just once; the ten biggest clones take up 1.5% to 2%. The sample taken for sequencing was PBMCs or T cells enriched from blood (not recorded which). Every receptor here comes from a woman aged 40 to 55 who had recovered from COVID-19.

This sequence joins TRBV12-5 and TRBJ2-1; weak D call: TRBD2 (5 bases). The CDR3 length is 15 residues. V was pared by 4 bases and J by 7 bases, with 17 bases between. The germline V gene encodes CDR1 LGHNT and CDR2 FRNRAP. CDR3 residues: CASGWENGQKNEQFF. CDR3 DNA: TGTGCTAGTGGTTGGGAGAATGGGCAGAAAAATGAGCAGTTCTTC.

The chain links TRBV29-1 to TRBJ1-2; D gene uncertain. Trimming took off 6 bases at V and 1 base at J, with 9 bases between the two ends. The CDR3 sequence is 12 residues long. The V gene's germline CDR1 is SQVTM and CDR2 ANQGSEA. The CDR3 DNA follows: TGCAGCGTCGGCTCGGGTAACTATGGCTACACCTTC. Protein: CSVGSGNYGYTF. The whole variable domain, filled in from reference TRBV29-1 and TRBJ1-2, reads SAVISQKPSRDICQRGTSLTIQCQVDSQVTMMFWYRQQPGQSLTLIATANQGSEATYESGFVIDKFPISRPNLTFSTLTVSNMSPEDSSIYLCSVGSGNYGYTFGSGTRLTVV.

The chain has TRBV10-3 and TRBJ1-5, with D perhaps TRBD1 (6 bases). V was cut by 6 bases and J by 7 bases, with 19 bases left in between. Germline CDR1 ENHRY, CDR2 SYGVKD. The length of the CDR3 is 15 residues. The CDR3 bases are TGTGCCATCAGGCCGGACACGGGGGGCGGACAGCCCCAGCATTTT. Translating gives CAIRPDTGGGQPQHF.

The rearrangement links TRBV6-2 or TRBV6-3 to TRBJ2-1, with 7 bases aligning to TRBD2. CDR3 length: 17 residues. With V trimmed by 0 bases and J by 4 bases, 9 bases remained unmatched. Germline V lookup: CDR1 MNHEY, CDR2 SVGEGT. CDR3 loop: CASSYSAPSGYYNEQFF. CDR3 nucleotides: TGTGCCAGCAGTTACTCGGCTCCTAGCGGATATTACAATGAGCAGTTCTTC.